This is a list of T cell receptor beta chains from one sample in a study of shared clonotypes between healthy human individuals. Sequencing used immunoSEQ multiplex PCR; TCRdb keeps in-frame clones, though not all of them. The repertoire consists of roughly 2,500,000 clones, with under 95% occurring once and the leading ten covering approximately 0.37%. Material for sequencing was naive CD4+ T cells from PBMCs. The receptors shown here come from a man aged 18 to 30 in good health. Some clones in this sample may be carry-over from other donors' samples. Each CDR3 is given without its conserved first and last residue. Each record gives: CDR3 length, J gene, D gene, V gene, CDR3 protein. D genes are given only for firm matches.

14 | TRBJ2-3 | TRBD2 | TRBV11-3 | ASSSGTSGSTDTQY
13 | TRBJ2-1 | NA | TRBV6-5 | ASSYSRQYGNEQF
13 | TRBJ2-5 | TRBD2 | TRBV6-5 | ASSYSLAGDETQY
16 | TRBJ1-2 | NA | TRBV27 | ASSSLYREAFRGYGYT
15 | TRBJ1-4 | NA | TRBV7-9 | ASTNPKGGGRDEKLF
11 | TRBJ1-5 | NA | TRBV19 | ASGFTSNQPQH
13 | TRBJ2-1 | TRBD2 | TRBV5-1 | ASSLPAGGYNEQF
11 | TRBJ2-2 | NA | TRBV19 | ASSIRGNGELF
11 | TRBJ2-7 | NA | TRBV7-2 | ASSSRGGYEQY
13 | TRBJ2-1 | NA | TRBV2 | ASMWGELAYNEQF
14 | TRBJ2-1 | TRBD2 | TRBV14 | ASSQDLNSGSYEQF
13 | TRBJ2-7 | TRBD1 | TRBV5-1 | ASSLGGTEAHEQY
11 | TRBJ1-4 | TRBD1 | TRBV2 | ASNGQGEEKLF
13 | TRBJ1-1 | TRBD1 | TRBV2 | ASLPGGLGSTEAF
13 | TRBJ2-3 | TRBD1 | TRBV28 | ASSSIRQGTDTQY
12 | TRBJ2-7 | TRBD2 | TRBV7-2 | ASSRAGSSYEQY
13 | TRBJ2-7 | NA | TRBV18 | ASSPSLGTGYEQY
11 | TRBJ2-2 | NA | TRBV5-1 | ASSGIPTGELF
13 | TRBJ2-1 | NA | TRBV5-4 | ASSLVGLLYNEQF
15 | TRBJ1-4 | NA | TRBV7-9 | ASRFPGRDATNEKLF
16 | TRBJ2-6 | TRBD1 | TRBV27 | ASSPTGTGSSGANVLT
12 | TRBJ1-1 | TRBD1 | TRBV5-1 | ASSLTGVSTEAF
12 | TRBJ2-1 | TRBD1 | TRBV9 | ASTRTGVVNEQF
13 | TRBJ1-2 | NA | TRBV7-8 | ASSLERPRGYGYT
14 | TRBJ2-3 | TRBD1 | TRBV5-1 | ASSFLTGGVADTQY
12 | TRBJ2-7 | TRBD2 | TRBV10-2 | ASSSSSGPYEQY